This T cell receptor (beta chain) is from a study of regulatory T cells in long-lasting Graves disease (dated by TCRdb to 2020 to 2022). Study-level background: Newly diagnosed Graves' disease patients had taken antithyroid drugs for less than 3 months. This study used TCR sequencing and RNA sequencing of peripheral blood to compare persistent Graves' disease patients against newly diagnosed Graves' disease patients. The study was registered as a clinical trial and conducted in China. A total of around 35 samples were covered by TCR sequencing, comprising approximately 13 persistent and around 20 newly diagnosed Graves' disease patients. General findings and caveats noted by the study authors: The small sample size was acknowledged by the authors as a limitation that may reduce accuracy. Because the primary lesion, thyroid tissue, could not be accessed, the study looked at peripheral blood alone. Patients with persistent disease shared more public clonotypes (approximately 2,500) than newly diagnosed patients did (approximately 1,000). Sequencing and analysis were restricted to the TCR beta chain. Compared with newly diagnosed patients, patients with persistent Graves' disease had lower TCR Shannon entropy and fewer highly expanded clones, which suggests clonal expansion.

This clonotype was counted ten times or more. Its antigen has not been determined. No clone much larger than this one lies a single base away; base qualities are absent. Libraries were constructed by multiplex PCR. The listed sequencing device is Illumina HiSeq 4000. To build TCR beta libraries, CDR3 regions were amplified by Arm-PCR using iRepertoire HTBI primers. PCR products were gel purified before sequencing. The original pipeline was this. Gene usage analysis of CDR3 amino acid clonotypes relied on the roughly 58 TRBV and 14 TRBJ segments identified across samples. Filtered high-quality paired reads were merged into contigs using COPE and FqMerger. BLAST was used to align contigs to IMGT TRBV, TRBD and TRBJ reference genes, with CDR3 defined following IMGT. Any clonotype with a frequency above 0.1% was counted as a highly expanded clone. Shannon entropy was used to measure repertoire diversity, and the Gini coefficient was used to measure V-J evenness. Clonotypes shared by more than one individual were considered public. The public reads were run again by TCRdb, first through fastp at Q25 and then through MiXCR, and only productive beta chains were kept. Rows with a matching CDR3 protein are joined into one entry that keeps the most common DNA and genes. These V and J calls derive from TCRdb rather than the authors' analysis. The table for this sample lists just over 600,000 distinct CDR3 sequences; 15% to 20% of them were counted only once. The ten largest account for 15% to 20% of the sample.

The sample's time point label is to be understood as: newly diagnosed GD, antithyroid drugs for less than 3 months. For both TCR sequencing and RNA sequencing, RNA was extracted from PBMCs using TRIzol. The diagnosis of Graves' disease was made according to American Thyroid Association guidelines. Patients were recruited from an endocrinology department in Xi'an, China. From each patient, approximately 10 milliliters of peripheral blood was collected into an EDTA anticoagulant tube. Ficoll Paque Plus density gradient separation was used to isolate PBMCs, and no further T cell sorting was performed. RNA quality was checked with an Agilent 2100 Bioanalyzer and agarose gel, and concentration with a NanoDrop 2000. The sample also formed part of further work on T cells in Graves' hyperthyroidism and ophthalmopathy. Looking at the second paper: A patient counted as having stable Graves' hyperthyroidism if no progression to ophthalmopathy occurred over 18 months of follow-up. Hyperthyroidism patients were aged 18 to 65 years and newly diagnosed, with disease duration of less than 2 months. Any patient with an uncontrolled infection, another autoimmune disease, pregnancy or lactation was excluded. Diagnoses relied on clinical symptoms, serum thyroxine and TRAb, thyroid ultrasound and orbital computed tomography. The TCR CDR3 was subjected to a first round of RT-PCR using the HTBI primer set and the Qiagen OneStep RT-PCR kit. Most expanded thyroid clonotypes (frequency above 0.001) were also detected in blood, suggesting blood repertoires may reflect thyroid immune responses. A model built on a 13 V-J signature distinguished ophthalmopathy from stable hyperthyroidism, reaching 85% to 90% sensitivity and under 84% specificity in cross-validation and 80%/75% in testing. During validation, the model predicted progression to ophthalmopathy a median of around 7 months ahead of onset, with 60% to 71% sensitivity and around 73% specificity. To identify distinguishing TCR V-J signatures, a discovery cohort of 100 or so patients was used, comprising under 45 with Graves' ophthalmopathy and 57 with stable Graves' hyperthyroidism. Whether ophthalmopathy could be predicted prospectively was tested in an independent validation cohort made up of roughly 20 hyperthyroidism patients plus 17 patients who later progressed to ophthalmopathy. The 100 or so discovery patients were randomly split 7:3 into training and test sets. In about six Graves' hyperthyroidism patients, the study also compared T-cell repertoires from thyroid tissue with T-cell repertoires from blood. Once sampling was done, hyperthyroidism patients were given methimazole at a starting dose of 30 mg daily, whereas ophthalmopathy patients were given high-dose intravenous methylprednisolone. The libraries were constructed in a second round of multiplex PCR and then size-selected and purified. Libraries were sequenced paired-end with 100 bp reads on an Illumina HiSeq2000. SOAPnuke was used to process the raw data, removing reads that contained adapters or uncalled bases, had a mean Phred below 15, or lacked an exact match to the constant primer or identifier. COPE v1.2.5 was used to merge high-quality paired reads, and clonotypes were defined as unique nucleotide sequences. MiTCR v1.1 was used to align clonotypes to the IMGT TRBV, TRBD and TRBJ reference segments. Analysis was restricted to V-J combinations with a frequency above 0.0001, which covered roughly 99% of repertoires. The TCS score was defined as F50 (clonal expansion) divided by E x V (chaos), with BLOSUM62-based TCRdist calculated between CDR3 peptides within each V-J. Welch's t-statistics and random forest reduced 500 to 650 V-J features to 13, which were used in a naive Bayes classifier (R e1071). No statistical method was used to fix the sample size in advance, and group allocation was not hidden from the investigators. TCR Vbeta CDR3 sequencing of 135 peripheral blood samples (around 45 ophthalmopathy, some 75 hyperthyroidism and roughly 17 progressor patients) is reported in the paper.

The receptor's source is a woman aged 25 to 39 with Graves disease. Donor details come from another sample of the same person, matched by shared clones. The specimen comprised peripheral blood mononuclear cells (PBMCs), sampled at new diagnosis, from a patient treated with antithyroid drugs.

In nucleotide form, the sequence is TGTGCCAGCAGTTTATTTCATCGTGGGCTAGCGGGAGTGGATGAGACCCAGTACTTC. The resulting protein is CASSLFHRGLAGVDETQYF. The chain links TRBV27 with TRBJ2-5, with TRBD2 identical over 10 junction bases. The germline V gene (reference sequence) sets CDR1 to MNHEY and CDR2 to SMNVEV. CDR3 length: 19 amino acids, cysteine to phenylalanine. CDR3 DNA is the only sequence kept; it has 57 bases, read in frame from the first base. V trim: 1 base; J trim: 5 bases; unmatched bases: 16.